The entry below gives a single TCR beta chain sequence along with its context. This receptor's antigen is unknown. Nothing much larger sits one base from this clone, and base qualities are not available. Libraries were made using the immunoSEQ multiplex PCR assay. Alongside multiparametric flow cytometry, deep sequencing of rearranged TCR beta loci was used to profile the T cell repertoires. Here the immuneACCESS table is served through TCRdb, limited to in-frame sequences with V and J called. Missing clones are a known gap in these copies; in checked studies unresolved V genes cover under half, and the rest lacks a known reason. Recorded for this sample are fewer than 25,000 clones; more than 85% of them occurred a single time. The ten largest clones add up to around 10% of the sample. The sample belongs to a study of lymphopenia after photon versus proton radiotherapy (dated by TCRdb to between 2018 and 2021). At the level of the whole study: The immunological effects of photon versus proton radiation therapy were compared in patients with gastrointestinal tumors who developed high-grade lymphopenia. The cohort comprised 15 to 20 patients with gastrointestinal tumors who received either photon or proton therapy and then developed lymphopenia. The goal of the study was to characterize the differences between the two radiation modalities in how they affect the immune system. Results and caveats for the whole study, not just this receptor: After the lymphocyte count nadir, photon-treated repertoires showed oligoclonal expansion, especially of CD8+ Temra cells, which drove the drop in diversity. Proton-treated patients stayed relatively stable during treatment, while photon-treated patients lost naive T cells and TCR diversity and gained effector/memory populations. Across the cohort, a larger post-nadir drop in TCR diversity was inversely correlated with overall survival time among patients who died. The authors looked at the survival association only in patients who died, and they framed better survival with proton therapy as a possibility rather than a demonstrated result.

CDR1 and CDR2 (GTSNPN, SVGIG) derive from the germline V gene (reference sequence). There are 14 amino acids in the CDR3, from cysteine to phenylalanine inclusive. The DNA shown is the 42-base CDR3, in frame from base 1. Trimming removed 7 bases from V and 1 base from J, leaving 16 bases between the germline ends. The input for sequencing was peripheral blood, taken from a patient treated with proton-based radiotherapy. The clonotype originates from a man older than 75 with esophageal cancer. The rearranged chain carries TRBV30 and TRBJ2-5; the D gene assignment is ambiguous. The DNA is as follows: TGTGCCTTTACACCCACCGGAAGCCAAGAGACCCAGTACTTC. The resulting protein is CAFTPTGSQETQYF.